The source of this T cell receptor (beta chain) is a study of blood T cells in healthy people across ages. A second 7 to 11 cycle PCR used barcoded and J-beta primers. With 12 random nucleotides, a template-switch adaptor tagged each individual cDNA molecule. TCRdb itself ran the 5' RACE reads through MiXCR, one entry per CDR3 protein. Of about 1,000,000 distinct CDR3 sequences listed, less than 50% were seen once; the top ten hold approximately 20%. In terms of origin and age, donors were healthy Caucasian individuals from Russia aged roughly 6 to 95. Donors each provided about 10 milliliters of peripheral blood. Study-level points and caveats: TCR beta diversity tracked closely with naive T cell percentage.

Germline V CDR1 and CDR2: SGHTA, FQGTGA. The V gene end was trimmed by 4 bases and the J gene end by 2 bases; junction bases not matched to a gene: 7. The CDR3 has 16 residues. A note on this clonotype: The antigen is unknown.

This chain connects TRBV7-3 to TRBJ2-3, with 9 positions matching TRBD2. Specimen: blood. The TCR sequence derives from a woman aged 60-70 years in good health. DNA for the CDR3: TGTGCCAGCAGCTCCCTGACTAGCGGCTTCACAGATACGCAGTATTTT. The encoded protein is CASSSLTSGFTDTQYF.